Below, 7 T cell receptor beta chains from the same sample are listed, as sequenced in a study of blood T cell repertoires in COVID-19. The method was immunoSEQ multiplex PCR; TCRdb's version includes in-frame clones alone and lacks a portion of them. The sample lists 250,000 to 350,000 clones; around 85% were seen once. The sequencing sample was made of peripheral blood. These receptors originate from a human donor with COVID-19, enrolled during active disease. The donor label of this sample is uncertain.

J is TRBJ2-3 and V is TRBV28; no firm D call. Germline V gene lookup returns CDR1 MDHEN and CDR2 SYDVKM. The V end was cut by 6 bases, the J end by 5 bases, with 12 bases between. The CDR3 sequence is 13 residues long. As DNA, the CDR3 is TGTGCCAGCAGGCGAGACACGGTAGATACGCAGTATTTT. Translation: CASRRDTVDTQYF.

CDR3 in amino acids: CASYQGWPQHF. The CDR3 DNA is TGTGCCAGCTATCAGGGGTGGCCCCAGCATTTT. The chain links TRBV28 to TRBJ1-5, with D possibly being TRBD1 (6 bases). The CDR3 spans 11 residues. The V gene lost 8 bases and the J gene lost 9 bases, with 11 bases spanning the gap. Germline loops: CDR1 MDHEN, CDR2 SYDVKM.

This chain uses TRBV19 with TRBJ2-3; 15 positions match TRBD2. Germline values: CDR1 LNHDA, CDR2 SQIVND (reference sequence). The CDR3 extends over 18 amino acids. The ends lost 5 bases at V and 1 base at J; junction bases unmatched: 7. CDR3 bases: TGTGCCAGTAGTGGACTAGCGGGAGGGCCAAAGGGCACAGATACGCAGTATTTT. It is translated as CASSGLAGGPKGTDTQYF.

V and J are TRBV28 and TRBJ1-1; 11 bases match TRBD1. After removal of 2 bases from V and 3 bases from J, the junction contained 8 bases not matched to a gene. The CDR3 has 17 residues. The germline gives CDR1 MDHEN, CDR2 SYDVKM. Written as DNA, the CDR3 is TGTGCCAGCAGTTTAGGTGGACAGGGGGCCCGAGACACTGAAGCTTTCTTT. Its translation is CASSLGGQGARDTEAFF. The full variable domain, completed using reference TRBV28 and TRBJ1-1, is DVKVTQSSRYLVKRTGEKVFLECVQDMDHENMFWYRQDPGLGLRLIYFSYDVKMKEKGDIPEGYSVSREKKERFSLILESASTNQTSMYLCASSLGGQGARDTEAFFGQGTRLTVV.

Written as DNA, the CDR3 is TGTGCCAGCAGTCGAGGGGGGGCGGAGCAGTTCTTC. This encodes CASSRGGAEQFF. This chain uses TRBV6-5 with TRBJ2-1; a weak D match, TRBD2 (7 bases). Trimming stripped 5 bases from V and 10 bases from J, with 12 bases between. Per germline, CDR1 MNHEY and CDR2 SVGAGI. This CDR3 is built from 12 residues.

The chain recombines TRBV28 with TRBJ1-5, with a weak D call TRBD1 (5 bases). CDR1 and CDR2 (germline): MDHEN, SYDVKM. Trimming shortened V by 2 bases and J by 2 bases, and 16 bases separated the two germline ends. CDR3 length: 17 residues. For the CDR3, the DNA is TGTGCCAGCAGTTTAACCTACTTGGGGGGAGGCAATCAGCCCCAGCATTTT. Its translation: CASSLTYLGGGNQPQHF.

The CDR3 bases are TGTGCCAGCAGGGGACTAGCGGGGCCTTACCTGGGGCAGTTCTTC. Protein: CASRGLAGPYLGQFF. The chain carries TRBV11-2 and TRBJ2-1; 13 bases are a match to TRBD2. Unmatched junction bases numbered 11, after V lost 6 bases and J lost 12 bases. The length of the CDR3 is 15 residues. CDR1 SGHAT and CDR2 FQNNGV come from the germline V gene.